This TCR beta chain was captured by sequencing in a study of T cells in Graves' hyperthyroidism and ophthalmopathy. Findings and caveats of the study: Median prediction lead before ophthalmopathy onset was around 6.9 months with the model.

Germline CDR1 is PRHDT and CDR2 is FYEKMQ (reference sequence). V gave up 8 bases and J gave up 9 bases, with 19 bases separating them. CDR3 length: 13 amino acids. Template material for amplifying TCR beta CDR3 regions consisted of RNA transcripts. HTBI primers were used for first-round RT-PCR of the TCR CDR3. TCRdb re-analysed the multiplex PCR reads in MiXCR, keeping a single row per CDR3 protein. The data contain some 620,000 distinct CDR3 sequences, 15% to 20% of them singletons. In regard to this clonotype: Its antigen is as yet unknown.

The receptor was derived from a young woman with Graves' hyperthyroidism. The sequenced material came from blood. The chain has TRBV13 and TRBJ1-2; D might be TRBD1 (5 bases). CDR3 nucleotides: TGTGCCAGCGGCCTAAGACTTCAGGGAAGCTACACCTTC. It yields the protein CASGLRLQGSYTF.